This passage covers 32 T cell receptor beta chains from one sample sequenced in a study of neurological immune-mediated disorders. Via MiXCR, TCRdb re-called the 5' RACE reads, giving one row per CDR3 protein. This table has fewer than 45,000 distinct CDR3 sequences, roughly 6% appearing once. The sample consisted of CD4+ T cells from blood. The receptor set was obtained from a woman aged 35 to 49 in good health.

This clonotype was found many times. The rearrangement uses TRBV5-1 and TRBJ2-4; possible D gene TRBD2, 6 bases. CDR1 and CDR2 (germline): SGHRS, YFSETQ. The V and J ends lost 5 bases and 6 bases respectively, with 12 bases between them. The CDR3 is 13 amino acids. The CDR3 DNA reads TGCGCCAGCAGTCCTAGCGAGGTAAACATTCAGTACTTC. This codes for CASSPSEVNIQYF. Drawing the rest from reference TRBV5-1 and TRBJ2-4, the complete variable domain is KAGVTQTPRYLIKTRGQQVTLSCSPISGHRSVSWYQQTPGQGLQFLFEYFSETQRNKGNFPGRFSGRQFSNSRSEMNVSTLELGDSALYLCASSPSEVNIQYFGAGTRLSVL.

This clonotype was detected many times. The V gene is TRBV4-3, the J gene TRBJ2-3, with 12 nucleotides matching TRBD2. V shed 4 bases, J shed 0 bases, and the junction held 11 bases outside the gene matches. Germline V lookup: CDR1 LGHNA, CDR2 YSLEER. The CDR3 spans 19 residues. CDR3 in amino acids: CASSRVTAGTSGSTDTQYF. As DNA, the CDR3 is TGCGCCAGCAGCCGGGTTACCGCCGGGACTAGCGGGAGCACAGATACGCAGTATTTT.

This clonotype showed up many times. The chain joins TRBV20-1 to TRBJ1-2, with D unresolved. CDR3 size: 15 residues. Germline V gene sequence: CDR1 DFQATT, CDR2 SNEGSKA (reference sequence). V lost 1 base and J lost 0, with 12 bases in between. CDR3 amino acids: CSARALVATNYGYTF. The CDR3 region has the DNA TGCAGTGCTAGAGCCCTCGTGGCCACTAACTATGGCTACACCTTC.

In this sample, this clonotype turned up many times. This chain connects TRBV7-9 to TRBJ2-7; the D gene could be TRBD1 or TRBD2 (6 bases each). Germline CDR1 and CDR2: SEHNR and FQNEAQ (reference sequence). This CDR3 spans 11 amino acids. The V end lost 9 bases, the J end lost 5 bases, and 11 bases lay between the germline ends. The CDR3 coding sequence is TGTGCCAGAGGGGGGCGCCACGAGCAGTACTTC. Translating it yields CARGGRHEQYF.

This clonotype showed up just a few times. V gene TRBV20-1 combines with J gene TRBJ2-1; D is ambiguous. CDR1 is DFQATT, CDR2 SNEGSKA, per germline (reference sequence). This CDR3 is 13 amino acids long. Trimming took 1 base from V and 7 from J, leaving 11 bases between them. The CDR3, as DNA: TGCAGTGCTAGAGGAGCGCATCCAAATGAGCAGTTCTTC. This gives the protein CSARGAHPNEQFF.

Ten or more counts support this clonotype. The chain recombines TRBV29-1 with TRBJ2-7, with TRBD1 matching over 8 bases. The V gene end was trimmed by 1 base and the J gene end by 2 bases; junction bases not matched to a gene: 7. Germline CDR1 and CDR2: SQVTM and ANQGSEA. This CDR3 has 15 amino acids. DNA of the CDR3: TGCAGCGTTGAAGGGGGCCCGGACAGGGCCTACGAGCAGTACTTC. Its translation: CSVEGGPDRAYEQYF.

This clonotype was counted many times. The CDR3 reads CASGGTGGNTGELFF. In DNA, the CDR3 is TGTGCCAGCGGGGGGACAGGGGGGAACACCGGGGAGCTGTTTTTT. The rearrangement joins TRBV2 to TRBJ2-2, with TRBD1 matching 11 bases. Looked up from germline, CDR1 is SNHLY and CDR2 is FYNNEI. V shed 8 bases and J 1 base; nucleotides not matched to a gene: 3. CDR3 size: 15 residues. Looking up the rest from reference TRBV2 and TRBJ2-2 gives the full variable domain: EPEVTQTPSHQVTQMGQEVILRCVPISNHLYFYWYRQILGQKVEFLVSFYNNEISEKSEIFDDQFSVERPDGSNFTLKIRSTKLEDSAMYFCASGGTGGNTGELFFGEGSRLTVL.

This clonotype was recorded many times. CDR3 sequence reads: CASSRAGEVDEQYF. CDR3 bases: TGTGCCAGCTCCCGAGCGGGAGAGGTCGACGAGCAGTACTTC. The rearrangement links TRBV12-3 or TRBV12-4 to TRBJ2-7; 8 nucleotides align to TRBD2. The CDR3 contains 14 residues. With 8 bases clipped from V and 5 bases from J, the junction kept 11 bases outside the gene matches.

Remarks on this clonotype: One base away lies a much larger clone, so this may be a sequencing read error. The CDR3 sequence is CASSHPRGAGELFF. The CDR3 nucleotides are TGTGCCAGCAGCCACCCGAGGGGAGCCGGGGAGCTGTTTTTT. The V call is TRBV7-2, the J call TRBJ2-2; the D call may be TRBD1 or TRBD2 (5 bases each). Germline loops: CDR1 SGHTA, CDR2 FQGNSA. This CDR3 comprises 14 residues. The V and J ends lost 5 bases and 6 bases respectively, with 13 bases between them.

This clonotype has at least ten counts. The chain recombines TRBV3-1 with TRBJ1-2; D uncertain. The V gene's germline CDR1 is LGHDT and CDR2 YNNKEL (reference sequence). This CDR3 is built from 12 residues. The ends were cut back, 5 bases at V and 4 bases at J, with 8 bases in the middle. The CDR3 coding sequence is TGTGCCAGCAGCGCCAGCAGCTATGGCTACACCTTC. It codes for CASSASSYGYTF.

J is TRBJ2-2 and V is TRBV27; 12 bases fit TRBD2. Germline V gene data show CDR1 as MNHEY and CDR2 as SMNVEV (reference sequence). This CDR3 is built from 17 residues. V lost 6 bases, J lost 7 bases, and 12 bases stayed unmatched. The CDR3 region has the DNA TGTGCCAGCAGGAGTTTCCTAGCGGGAGGGCCTGGCGGGGAGCTGTTTTTT. This gives the protein CASRSFLAGGPGGELFF.

This clonotype was observed at least ten times. The chain employs TRBV20-1 and TRBJ2-4, with 11 bases aligning to TRBD2. The CDR3 is 14 amino acids. V shed 3 bases, J shed 8 bases, and the junction held 6 bases outside the gene matches. Germline V lookup: CDR1 DFQATT, CDR2 SNEGSKA (reference sequence). Here the CDR3 reads CSASHSGRVYIQYF. The CDR3 region has the DNA TGCAGTGCTAGTCATAGCGGGAGGGTCTACATTCAGTACTTC.

This clonotype has at least ten counts. This chain connects TRBV21-1 to TRBJ2-1; the table's D call TRBD1 went unverified against the DNA. TRBV21-1 is tagged as a pseudogene. This CDR3 has 15 amino acids. The CDR3 is CASSSYRQGVNEQFF. CDR3 nucleotide sequence: TGTGCCAGCAGCTCTTACCGACAGGGAGTAAATGAGCAGTTCTTC.

The CDR3 DNA sequence: TGCGCCAGCAGCGATGGACAGGGTCTCAATGAGCAGTTCTTC. Translation gives CASSDGQGLNEQFF. J is TRBJ2-1 and V is TRBV5-1, with 8 bases matching TRBD1. V lost 4 bases, J lost 6 bases, and 6 bases stayed unmatched. Germline lookup yields CDR1 SGHRS and CDR2 YFSETQ. The CDR3 loop spans 14 amino acids.

This chain uses TRBV19 with TRBJ1-1; no clear D. The CDR3 spans 13 residues. Germline loops: CDR1 LNHDA, CDR2 SQIVND (reference sequence). The V end was cut by 7 bases, the J end by 0 bases, with 9 bases between. The CDR3 is CASTRKMNTEAFF. CDR3 DNA: TGTGCCAGTACTAGGAAGATGAACACTGAAGCTTTCTTT.

This clonotype was observed many times. This chain links TRBV28 with TRBJ1-1; D remains ambiguous. The CDR3 has 12 residues. Germline lookup yields CDR1 MDHEN and CDR2 SYDVKM. V lost 1 base, J lost 7 bases, and 7 bases lay in between. The CDR3 region is CASSLYPLEAFF. The CDR3 DNA is TGTGCCAGCAGTTTATATCCCCTTGAAGCTTTCTTT.

This clonotype was detected many times. V usage is TRBV6-1 and J usage is TRBJ2-7; TRBD1 aligns across 7 bases. The ends lost 4 bases at V and 0 bases at J; junction bases unmatched: 3. The CDR3 extends over 14 amino acids. Germline V gene data show CDR1 as MNHNS and CDR2 as SASEGT. The DNA of the CDR3 is TGTGCCAGCAGTGGGACAGGCCCCTCCTACGAGCAGTACTTC. It yields the protein CASSGTGPSYEQYF.

This clonotype was seen at least ten times. This CDR3 is CASGPRAPRRDTQYF. The DNA of the CDR3 is TGTGCCAGCGGGCCGCGGGCGCCGAGGCGCGATACGCAGTATTTT. The V gene is TRBV27, the J gene TRBJ2-3; possible D gene TRBD2, 5 bases. The germline V and J ends were trimmed by 8 bases and 6 bases, with 21 bases remaining between them. The V gene's germline CDR1 is MNHEY and CDR2 SMNVEV (reference sequence). The CDR3 totals 15 residues.

This clonotype was recorded at least ten times. The rearrangement uses TRBV12-3 or TRBV12-4 and TRBJ2-1; 11 bases agree with TRBD2. This CDR3 contains 19 residues. J was trimmed by 7 bases and V by 0 bases; bases with no gene match: 14. DNA of the CDR3: TGTGCCAGCAGTTTAGCATCACTAGCGGGAGTTCAAATTAGAAATGAGCAGTTCTTC. As protein: CASSLASLAGVQIRNEQFF.

This clonotype was counted at least ten times. The V and J genes are TRBV5-1 and TRBJ2-7; D uncertain. Germline CDR1 reads SGHRS; CDR2 reads YFSETQ. Trimming took 0 bases from V and 1 from J, leaving 17 bases between them. This CDR3 is built from 17 residues. Here the CDR3 DNA reads TGCGCCAGCAGCTTGGGCCCATTCTACTCCGCGTCCTACGAGCAGTACTTC. Translation gives CASSLGPFYSASYEQYF.

This clonotype was counted at least ten times. The V call is TRBV12-3 or TRBV12-4, the J call TRBJ2-5; possible D gene TRBD1, 6 bases. This CDR3 is 15 amino acids long. Between the trimmed V and J ends, which lost 8 bases and 2 bases, there was a span of 18 bases. In nucleotides, the CDR3 is TGTGCCAGCGGGCTGGGCCAGGGGCGGCAAGAGACCCAGTACTTC. Translation gives CASGLGQGRQETQYF.

In its sample, this clonotype was seen many times. The genes are TRBV4-1 and TRBJ1-2; 9 bases map to TRBD1. CDR1 MGHRA and CDR2 YSYEKL come from the germline V gene. CDR3 size: 15 residues. Trimming at V came to 4 bases and at J to 5 bases, leaving 8 bases not matched to a gene. The CDR3 region is CASSLRDRETYGYTF. CDR3 DNA: TGCGCCAGCAGCCTTCGGGACAGGGAGACGTATGGCTACACCTTC.

The sample holds many counts of this clonotype. This sequence joins TRBV6-6 and TRBJ1-5; D is possibly TRBD1 (6 bases). Germline V gene data show CDR1 as MNHNY and CDR2 as SVGAGI (reference sequence). Between the trimmed V and J ends, which lost 6 bases and 5 bases, there was a span of 29 bases. The length of the CDR3 is 19 residues. In nucleotides, the CDR3 is TGTGCCAGCAGACCCCTCGGGCCAGGGGCAGCCGCAAGCGATCAGCCCCAGCATTTT. As protein: CASRPLGPGAAASDQPQHF.

This clonotype was seen ten or more times. The chain carries TRBV6-6 and TRBJ2-6; D remains unclear. Trimming took 5 bases from V and 0 from J, leaving 11 bases between them. CDR1 MNHNY and CDR2 SVGAGI come from the germline V gene (reference sequence). The CDR3 has 16 amino acids. CDR3 coding DNA: TGTGCCAGCAGTCCACTTGAACCCTCTGGGGCCAACGTCCTGACTTTC. Its translation: CASSPLEPSGANVLTF.

This chain links TRBV4-2 with TRBJ2-1, with 8 bases matching TRBD2. This CDR3 is 17 amino acids long. The V segment lost 0 bases and the J segment 6 bases; nucleotides outside the gene matches: 10. CDR1 and CDR2 from the germline V gene are LGHNA and YNFKEQ. As DNA, the CDR3 is TGTGCCAGCAGCCAAGAGGTGTTAACTAGCGGAATCAATGAGCAGTTCTTC. Its translation: CASSQEVLTSGINEQFF.

This clonotype was counted at least ten times. V and J are TRBV6-1 and TRBJ1-1; a weak D match, TRBD1 (5 bases). CDR3 length equals 15 residues. Germline V CDR1 and CDR2: MNHNS, SASEGT. Deletions cut 10 bases from V and 4 bases from J, with 22 bases between. The CDR3 here is CATTFEDRGATEAFF. DNA of the CDR3: TGTGCCACCACTTTCGAGGATAGGGGTGCCACTGAAGCTTTCTTT.

This clonotype came up many times. The rearrangement links TRBV20-1 to TRBJ2-3, with TRBD2 as a possible D gene (6 bases). In germline, CDR1 is DFQATT, CDR2 SNEGSKA (reference sequence). V was clipped by 0 bases and J by 4 bases, with 17 bases between them. This CDR3 contains 16 residues. CDR3 residues: CSARDAGLAGPDTQYF. The CDR3 DNA sequence: TGCAGTGCTAGAGACGCGGGGTTGGCCGGTCCAGATACGCAGTATTTT.

This clonotype came up many times. For the CDR3, the DNA is TGCAGCGTGACTAGCTCCTATTCCTACAATGAGCAGTTCTTC. Translating it yields CSVTSSYSYNEQFF. The chain employs TRBV29-1 and TRBJ2-1, with 7 bases that match TRBD2. V was clipped by 6 bases and J by 1 base; unmatched bases: 6. The CDR3 is 14 amino acids. CDR1 and CDR2 (germline): SQVTM, ANQGSEA.

This clonotype was recorded at least ten times. The V call is TRBV5-1, the J call TRBJ2-3; 9 bases align to TRBD2. CDR3 length: 17 residues. J gave up 0 bases and V 3 bases, and 8 bases lay outside the gene matches. CDR1 SGHRS and CDR2 YFSETQ come from the germline V gene. The CDR3, as DNA: TGCGCCAGCAGCTCGATAAGACTAGCGGAAAGCACAGATACGCAGTATTTT. Amino acids: CASSSIRLAESTDTQYF.

In its sample, this clonotype was seen many times. CDR3 in amino acids: CASSADLRVANVLTF. In DNA, the CDR3 is TGTGCCAGCAGCGCCGACTTGCGAGTGGCCAACGTCCTGACTTTC. J is TRBJ2-6 and V is TRBV9, with unresolved D. V was clipped by 3 bases and J by 6 bases, with 13 bases between them. The germline CDR1 and CDR2 sequences are SGDLS and YYNGEE. This CDR3 has 15 amino acids. Drawing the rest from reference TRBV9 and TRBJ2-6, the complete variable domain is DSGVTQTPKHLITATGQRVTLRCSPRSGDLSVYWYQQSLDQGLQFLIQYYNGEERAKGNILERFSAQQFPDLHSELNLSSLELGDSALYFCASSADLRVANVLTFGAGSRLTVL.

This chain uses TRBV10-3 with TRBJ2-1; a possible D gene is TRBD2 (5 bases). The germline V gene has CDR1 ENHRY and CDR2 SYGVKD. This CDR3 contains 15 residues. Trimming removed 2 bases from V and 3 bases from J, with 11 bases in between. The CDR3 spells CAISEPVGDYNEQFF. As DNA, the CDR3 is TGTGCCATCAGTGAGCCCGTCGGGGACTACAATGAGCAGTTCTTC.

This clonotype was counted at least ten times. The chain has TRBV12-3 or TRBV12-4 and TRBJ2-5, with 11 bases aligning to TRBD2. The CDR3 has 14 residues. V was clipped by 6 bases and J by 3 bases; unmatched bases: 3. The CDR3 nucleotides are TGTGCCAGCAGGCTAGCGGGAGGCGAAGAGACCCAGTACTTC. Amino acid sequence: CASRLAGGEETQYF.